This TCR beta chain was sequenced in a study of STAT3 mutations in large granular lymphocyte leukemia. On the study more broadly: Over half of T-LGLL patients had one or more immunosuppressive regimens.

This CDR3 contains 15 residues. Trimming took 2 bases from V and 5 from J, leaving 15 bases between them. CDR1 is MNHEY, CDR2 SVGAGI, per germline. Notes on this clone: What it recognizes is unknown.

TCRdb's copy holds only in-frame clones and misses some; the assay was immunoSEQ multiplex PCR. The sample shows under 15,000 clones, roughly nine tenths of them seen only once. Findings and limits, study-wide: Some patients had persisting codominant clonotypes that could mask small clones. Sampling intervals varied between patients and samples. At least one immunodominant TCR beta clonotype appeared in every T-cell large granular lymphocyte leukemia patient. In about 30% of the 18 patients, new TCR clonotypes emerged after therapy.

This receptor was taken from a middle-aged man with T-cell large granular lymphocyte leukemia. Some clones in this sample may be carry-over from other donors' samples. The sample consisted of peripheral blood mononuclear cells. This chain uses TRBV6-5 with TRBJ1-2, with D tentatively TRBD1 (6 bases). The CDR3 is CASSYRRGAEYGYTF. In DNA form, the CDR3 reads TGTGCCAGCAGTTACAGGCGGGGGGCAGAATATGGCTACACCTTC.